This TCR beta chain appears in the sequencing data of a study of blood T cell repertoires in COVID-19. Study at large: The United States, Italy and Spain supplied acute and convalescent COVID-19 samples.

In the original workflow: Cell counts per sample came from amplifying reference gene primers. Sequencing was performed with immunoSEQ multiplex PCR; in TCRdb, only in-frame clones are kept and a portion is missing. Clone size and V and J calls were adopted from that table, with D and trimming inferred from the DNA. The profile shows roughly 230,000 clones, about 85% of them singletons. The ends were cut back, 2 bases at V and 2 bases at J, with 13 bases in the middle. The CDR3 runs to 15 residues. Germline V CDR1 and CDR2: SGHAT, FQDESV (reference sequence). The rearrangement links TRBV11-1 to TRBJ2-7; D is possibly TRBD1 (6 bases). The specimen was peripheral blood. The source of this sequence is a man aged 35 to 55 with acute or convalescent COVID-19. The CDR3 protein is CASSLRTGPPYEQYF. DNA for the CDR3: TGTGCCAGCAGCTTAAGAACAGGGCCCCCCTACGAGCAGTACTTC.